This TCR beta chain was observed in a study of blood T cell repertoires in COVID-19. Across the whole study: Acute and convalescent COVID-19 specimens originated in the United States, Italy and Spain. T cells, B-cell-depleted T cells, or PBMCs provided the cDNA or gDNA that served as material.

The assay was immunoSEQ multiplex PCR, and TCRdb's table has in-frame clones only and misses some. The table lists roughly 200,000 clones, 70% to 90% of them singletons, with approximately 10% in the top ten. Trimming took off 1 base at V and 0 bases at J, with 7 bases between the two ends. Germline V gene sequence: CDR1 SNHLY, CDR2 FYNNEI. CDR3 size: 16 residues. Sequencing input: peripheral blood. This TCR was sampled from a human donor with active or convalescent COVID-19. The donor label of this sample is uncertain. The rearrangement joins TRBV2 to TRBJ1-6, with D tentatively TRBD1 (5 bases). The CDR3 is CASSEVGGSYNSPLHF. The CDR3 DNA reads TGTGCCAGCAGTGAAGTGGGGGGCTCCTATAATTCACCCCTCCACTTT. Full variable domain (missing parts from reference TRBV2 and TRBJ1-6): EPEVTQTPSHQVTQMGQEVILRCVPISNHLYFYWYRQILGQKVEFLVSFYNNEISEKSEIFDDQFSVERPDGSNFTLKIRSTKLEDSAMYFCASSEVGGSYNSPLHFGNGTRLTVT.